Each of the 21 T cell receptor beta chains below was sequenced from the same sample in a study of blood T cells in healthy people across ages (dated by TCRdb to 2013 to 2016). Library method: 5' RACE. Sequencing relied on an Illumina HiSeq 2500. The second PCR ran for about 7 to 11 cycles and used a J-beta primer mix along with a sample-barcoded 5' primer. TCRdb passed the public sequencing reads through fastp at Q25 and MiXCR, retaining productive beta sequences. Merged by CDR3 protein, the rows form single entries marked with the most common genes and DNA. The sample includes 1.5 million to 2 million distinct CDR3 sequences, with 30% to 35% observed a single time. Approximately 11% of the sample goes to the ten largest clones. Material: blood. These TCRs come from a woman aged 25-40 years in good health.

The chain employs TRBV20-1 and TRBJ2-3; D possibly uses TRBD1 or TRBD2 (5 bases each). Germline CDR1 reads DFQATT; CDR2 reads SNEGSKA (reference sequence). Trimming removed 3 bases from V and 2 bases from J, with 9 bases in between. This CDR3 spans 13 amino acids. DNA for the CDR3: TGCAGTGCTAGGGGGGACCTCACAGATACGCAGTATTTT. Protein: CSARGDLTDTQYF.

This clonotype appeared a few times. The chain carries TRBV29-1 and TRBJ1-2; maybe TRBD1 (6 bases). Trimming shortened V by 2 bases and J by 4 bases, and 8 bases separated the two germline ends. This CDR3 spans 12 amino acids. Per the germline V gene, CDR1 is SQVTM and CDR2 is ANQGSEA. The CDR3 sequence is CSVEQQGYGYTF. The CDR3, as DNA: TGCAGCGTTGAACAACAGGGCTATGGCTACACCTTC.

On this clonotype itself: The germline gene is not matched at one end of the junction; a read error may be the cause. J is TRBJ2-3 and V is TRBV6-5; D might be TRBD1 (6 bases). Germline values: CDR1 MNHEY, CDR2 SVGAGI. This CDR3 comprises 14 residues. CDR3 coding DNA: TGTGCCAGCAGCAAACAGGGAGTCACAGATATGCAGTATTTT. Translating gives CASSKQGVTDMQYF.

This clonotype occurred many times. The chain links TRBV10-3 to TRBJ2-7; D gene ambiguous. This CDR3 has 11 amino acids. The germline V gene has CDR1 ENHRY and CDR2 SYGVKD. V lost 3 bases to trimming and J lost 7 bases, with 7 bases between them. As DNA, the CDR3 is TGTGCCATCAGTGACACCGGGGAGCAGTACTTC. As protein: CAISDTGEQYF.

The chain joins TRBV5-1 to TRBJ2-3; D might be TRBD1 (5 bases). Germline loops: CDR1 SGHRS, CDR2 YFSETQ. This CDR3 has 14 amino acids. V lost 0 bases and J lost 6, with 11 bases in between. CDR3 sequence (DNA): TGCGCCAGCAGCTTGGTTCCTGGGGCGGATACGCAGTATTTT. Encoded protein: CASSLVPGADTQYF.

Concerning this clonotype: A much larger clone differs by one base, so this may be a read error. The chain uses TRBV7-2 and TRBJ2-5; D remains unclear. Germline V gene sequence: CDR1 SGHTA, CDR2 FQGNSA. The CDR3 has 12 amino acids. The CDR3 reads CASSPLVETRYF. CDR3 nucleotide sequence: TGTGCCAGCAGCCCTCTTGTAGAGACCCGGTACTTC.

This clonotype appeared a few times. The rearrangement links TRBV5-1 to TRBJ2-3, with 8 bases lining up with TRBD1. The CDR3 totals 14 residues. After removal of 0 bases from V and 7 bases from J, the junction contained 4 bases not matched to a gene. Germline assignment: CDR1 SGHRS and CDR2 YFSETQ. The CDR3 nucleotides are TGCGCCAGCAGCTTGGGGACAGGGCGTAATACGCAGTATTTT. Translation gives CASSLGTGRNTQYF. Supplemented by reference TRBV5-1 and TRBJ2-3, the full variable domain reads KAGVTQTPRYLIKTRGQQVTLSCSPISGHRSVSWYQQTPGQGLQFLFEYFSETQRNKGNFPGRFSGRQFSNSRSEMNVSTLELGDSALYLCASSLGTGRNTQYFGPGTRLTVL.

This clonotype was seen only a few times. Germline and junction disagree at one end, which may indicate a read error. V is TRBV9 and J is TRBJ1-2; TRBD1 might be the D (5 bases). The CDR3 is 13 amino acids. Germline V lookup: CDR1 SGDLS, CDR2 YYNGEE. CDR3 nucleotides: TGTGCCAGCAGGGTAGGAGTGGAGGGGACCTACACCTTC. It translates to CASRVGVEGTYTF.

CDR3 DNA sequence: TGTGCCAGCAGTTTATTGGCCCGGGGGGATACGCAGTATTTT. It translates to CASSLLARGDTQYF. J is TRBJ2-3 and V is TRBV27, with D possibly being TRBD2 (6 bases). Trimming left V 1 base short and J 6 bases short, with 11 bases between. This CDR3 is 14 amino acids long. CDR1 is MNHEY and CDR2 is SMNVEV in the germline V gene (reference sequence).

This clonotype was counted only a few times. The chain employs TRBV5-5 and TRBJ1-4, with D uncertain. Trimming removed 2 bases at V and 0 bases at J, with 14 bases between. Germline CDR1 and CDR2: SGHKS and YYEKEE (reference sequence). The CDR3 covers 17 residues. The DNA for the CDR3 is TGTGCCAGCAGCTTTAGATTCCGGCCGCCAACTAATGAAAAACTGTTTTTT. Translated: CASSFRFRPPTNEKLFF.

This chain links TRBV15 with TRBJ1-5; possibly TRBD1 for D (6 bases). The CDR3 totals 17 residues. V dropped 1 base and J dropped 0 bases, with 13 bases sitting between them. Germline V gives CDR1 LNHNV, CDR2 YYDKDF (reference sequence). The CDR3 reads CATSRAAGTISNQPQHF. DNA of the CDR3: TGTGCCACCAGCAGAGCCGCCGGGACAATTAGCAATCAGCCCCAGCATTTT.

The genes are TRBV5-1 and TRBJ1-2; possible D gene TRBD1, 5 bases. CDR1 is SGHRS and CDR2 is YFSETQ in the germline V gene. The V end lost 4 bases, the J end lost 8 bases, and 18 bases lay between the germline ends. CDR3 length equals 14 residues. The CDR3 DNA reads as TGCGCCAGCAGCCCGGAGTGGCAGGGTGACGGCTACACCTTC. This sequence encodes CASSPEWQGDGYTF.

CDR3 residues: CAISAGGTKNIQYF. CDR3 coding DNA: TGTGCCATCAGTGCGGGGGGGACCAAAAACATTCAGTACTTC. V is TRBV10-3 and J is TRBJ2-4; 8 nucleotides line up with TRBD2. Germline V gene lookup returns CDR1 ENHRY and CDR2 SYGVKD. The CDR3 has 14 amino acids. Trimming cost V 4 bases and J 2 bases; bases outside gene matches: 1.

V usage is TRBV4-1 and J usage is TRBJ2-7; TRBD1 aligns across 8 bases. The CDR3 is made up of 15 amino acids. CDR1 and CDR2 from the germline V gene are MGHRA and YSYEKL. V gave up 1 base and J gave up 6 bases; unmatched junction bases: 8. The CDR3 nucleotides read TGCGCCAGCAGCCAAGTTGTGACAGGGGAAGGCGAGCAGTACTTC. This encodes CASSQVVTGEGEQYF.

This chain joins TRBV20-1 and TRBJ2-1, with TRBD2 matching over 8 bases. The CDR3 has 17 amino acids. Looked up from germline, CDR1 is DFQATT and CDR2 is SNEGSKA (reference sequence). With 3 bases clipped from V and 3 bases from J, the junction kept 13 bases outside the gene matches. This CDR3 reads CSARGDLDGRVYNEQFF. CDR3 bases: TGCAGTGCTAGGGGTGATCTAGACGGGAGGGTCTACAATGAGCAGTTCTTC.

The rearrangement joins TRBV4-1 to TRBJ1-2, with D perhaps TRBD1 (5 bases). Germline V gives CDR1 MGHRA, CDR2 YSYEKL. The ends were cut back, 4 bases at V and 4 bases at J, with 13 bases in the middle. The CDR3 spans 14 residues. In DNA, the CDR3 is TGCGCCAGCAGCCGTCCCGGGACGGTCTATGGCTACACCTTC. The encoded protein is CASSRPGTVYGYTF.

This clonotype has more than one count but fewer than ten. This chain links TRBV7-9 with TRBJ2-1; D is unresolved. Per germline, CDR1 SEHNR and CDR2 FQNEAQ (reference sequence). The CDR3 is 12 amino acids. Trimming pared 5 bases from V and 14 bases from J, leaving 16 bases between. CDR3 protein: CASSPTPLAKFF. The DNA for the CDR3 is TGTGCCAGCAGCCCGACCCCCTTGGCGAAGTTCTTC.

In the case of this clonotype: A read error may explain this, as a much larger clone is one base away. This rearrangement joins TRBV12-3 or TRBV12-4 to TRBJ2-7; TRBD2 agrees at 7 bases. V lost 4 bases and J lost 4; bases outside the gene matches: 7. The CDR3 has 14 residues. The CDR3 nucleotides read TGTGCCAGCAGTTCCCGATCCGGGGGGTACGAGCAGTACTTC. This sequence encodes CASSSRSGGYEQYF.

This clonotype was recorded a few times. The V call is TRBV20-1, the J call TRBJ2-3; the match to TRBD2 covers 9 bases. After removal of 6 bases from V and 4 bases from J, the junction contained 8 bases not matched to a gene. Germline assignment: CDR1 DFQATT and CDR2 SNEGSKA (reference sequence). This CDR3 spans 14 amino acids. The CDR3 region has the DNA TGCAGTGCCCCCGGACTAGCGACAGCAGATACGCAGTATTTT. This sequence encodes CSAPGLATADTQYF.

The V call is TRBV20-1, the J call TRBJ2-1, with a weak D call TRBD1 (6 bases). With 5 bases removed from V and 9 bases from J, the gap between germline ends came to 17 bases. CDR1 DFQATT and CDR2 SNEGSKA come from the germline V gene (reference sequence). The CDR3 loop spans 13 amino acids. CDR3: CSAGRMGAGEQFF. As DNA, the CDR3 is TGCAGTGCTGGAAGAATGGGGGCGGGTGAGCAGTTCTTC.

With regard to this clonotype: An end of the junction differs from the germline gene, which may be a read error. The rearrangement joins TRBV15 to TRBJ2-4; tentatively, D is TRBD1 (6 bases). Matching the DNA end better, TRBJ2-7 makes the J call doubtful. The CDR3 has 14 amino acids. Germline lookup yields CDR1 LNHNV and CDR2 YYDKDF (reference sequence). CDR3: CASSRVLGAPEQYF. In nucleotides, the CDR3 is TGTGCCTCCAGCAGAGTTCTGGGGGCCCCCGAGCAGTACTTC.